This TCR beta chain is drawn from a study of blood T cell repertoires in COVID-19. Repertoires were generated with immunoSEQ multiplex PCR, while TCRdb's copy carries only in-frame clones and drops some. The profile covers around 180,000 clones, with approximately 90% appearing a single time and 3.5% to 5% taken by the ten largest. CDR1 is PRHDT and CDR2 is FYEKMQ in the germline V gene (reference sequence). This CDR3 is built from 17 residues. V trimming: 1 base; J trimming: 6 bases; junction bases outside the gene matches: 14. Sequencing input: peripheral blood. The sequence was collected from a woman aged 25 to 45 with acute or convalescent COVID-19. The gene calls are TRBV13 and TRBJ1-2, with 7 bases that match TRBD1. CDR3 protein: CASSLVLRDQGGNGYTF. CDR3 DNA sequence: TGTGCCAGCAGCTTAGTTTTAAGAGACCAGGGGGGAAATGGCTACACCTTC.